Each of the 30 T cell receptor beta chains below was sequenced from the same sample in a study of shared clonotypes between healthy human individuals. Only in-frame clones appear in the TCRdb table, and some are missing; sequencing was by immunoSEQ multiplex PCR. Counted here are about 1.4 million clones, approximately 96% occurring once; the ten biggest clones make up over 1%. The sequenced sample was naive CD4+ T cells sorted from blood. Indicated subset: CD45RA+ positively selected. Every receptor here comes from a man aged 25-40 years in good health.

To note about this clone: In the same sample, other DNA sequences code for this CDR3. V and J are TRBV2 and TRBJ2-5, with a weak D call TRBD1 (6 bases). The germline V gene has CDR1 SNHLY and CDR2 FYNNEI. Trimming left V 5 bases short and J 4 bases short, with 8 bases between. The CDR3 consists of 12 residues. The CDR3: CASSRGLETQYF. The CDR3 coding sequence is TGTGCCAGCAGTAGGGGGTTAGAGACCCAGTACTTC.

V gene TRBV9 combines with J gene TRBJ1-1; D ambiguous. CDR1 is SGDLS, CDR2 YYNGEE, per germline. V gave up 0 bases and J gave up 0 bases, with 6 bases separating them. The CDR3 covers 14 residues. The CDR3: CASSVGDLNTEAFF. CDR3 nucleotide sequence: TGTGCCAGCAGCGTAGGGGATCTGAACACTGAAGCTTTCTTT.

The gene calls are TRBV18 and TRBJ2-5; 11 bases fit TRBD2. CDR1 KGHSH and CDR2 LQKENI come from the germline V gene. The CDR3 extends over 16 amino acids. V shed 4 bases, J shed 0 bases, and the junction held 4 bases outside the gene matches. CDR3 sequence (DNA): TGTGCCAGCTCACGCGGGACTAGCGGAAACCAAGAGACCCAGTACTTC. Protein product: CASSRGTSGNQETQYF.

V and J are TRBV28 and TRBJ1-1, with a weak D call TRBD1 (6 bases). Trimming removed 4 bases at V and 7 bases at J, with 19 bases between. The CDR3 runs to 15 residues. Germline V lookup: CDR1 MDHEN, CDR2 SYDVKM. CDR3 sequence: CASSSGGGPGIEAFF. CDR3 DNA sequence: TGTGCCAGCAGTTCGGGTGGGGGCCCCGGCATTGAAGCTTTCTTT.

Worth noting for this clone: This sample also contains other DNA sequences that code for the same CDR3. The chain combines TRBV5-1 with TRBJ1-4; no clear D gene. The CDR3 spans 14 residues. Germline V gives CDR1 SGHRS, CDR2 YFSETQ. Deletions cut 2 bases from V and 6 bases from J, with 11 bases between. The CDR3 sequence is CASSLGGSDEKLFF. CDR3 sequence (DNA): TGCGCCAGCAGCTTAGGAGGCTCTGATGAAAAACTGTTTTTT.

This chain connects TRBV4-1 to TRBJ2-2; perhaps TRBD2 as D (6 bases). CDR1 and CDR2 (germline): MGHRA, YSYEKL. There are 17 residues in the CDR3. Trimming took 1 base from V and 0 from J, leaving 12 bases between them. This chain's CDR3 is CASSQVWAGSNTGELFF. CDR3 sequence (DNA): TGCGCCAGCAGCCAAGTCTGGGCGGGGTCGAACACCGGGGAGCTGTTTTTT.

The chain joins TRBV10-3 to TRBJ2-7; TRBD1 or TRBD2 may be the D gene (5 bases each). The germline CDR1 and CDR2 sequences are ENHRY and SYGVKD. With 2 bases removed from V and 2 bases from J, the gap between germline ends came to 10 bases. This CDR3 is built from 14 residues. The CDR3 DNA sequence: TGTGCCATCAGTGAGGGGACGGTGCCCTACGAGCAGTACTTC. It encodes CAISEGTVPYEQYF.

The chain links TRBV19 to TRBJ2-1, with 12 bases lining up with TRBD1. The ends lost 4 bases at V and 0 bases at J; junction bases unmatched: 25. This CDR3 region has 24 residues. In germline, CDR1 is LNHDA, CDR2 SQIVND (reference sequence). The CDR3 sequence: CASSTPSPGQGALGPFSSYNEQFF. The CDR3 DNA reads as TGTGCCAGTAGTACACCGTCGCCGGGACAGGGGGCCCTCGGCCCATTTAGCTCCTACAATGAGCAGTTCTTC.

This clone was counted once. V and J are TRBV6-5 and TRBJ2-4, with 8 nucleotides matching TRBD1. V lost 7 bases to trimming and J lost 9 bases; unmatched junction nucleotides: 8. The CDR3 covers 13 residues. Germline V gene lookup returns CDR1 MNHEY and CDR2 SVGAGI. CDR3 amino acids: CASTDRGSGIQYF. DNA for the CDR3: TGTGCCAGCACCGACAGGGGCAGTGGCATTCAGTACTTC.

The chain uses TRBV5-4 and TRBJ2-3; TRBD2 agrees at 10 bases. Germline V gives CDR1 SGHNT, CDR2 YYREEE (reference sequence). The length of the CDR3 is 15 residues. Trimming took 7 bases from V and 4 from J; bases not matched to a gene: 9. CDR3 nucleotides: TGTGCCAGCCAGCGTGGGACTAGCGCTTCAGATACGCAGTATTTT. It encodes CASQRGTSASDTQYF.

The chain joins TRBV28 to TRBJ2-2; 11 nucleotides agree with TRBD2. Trimming took 7 bases from V and 5 from J; bases not matched to a gene: 6. CDR1 is MDHEN, CDR2 SYDVKM, per germline. This CDR3 has 15 amino acids. The CDR3 region has the DNA TGTGCCAGCACACTAGCGGGAGTTCGGACCGGGGAGCTGTTTTTT. Encoded protein: CASTLAGVRTGELFF.

This clone was recorded a few times. CDR3 protein: CASRAGGTGELFF. CDR3 in DNA: TGCGCCAGCAGGGCAGGGGGCACCGGGGAGCTGTTTTTT. This chain uses TRBV10-1 with TRBJ2-2; 7 bases map to TRBD1. CDR1 is WNHNN and CDR2 is SYGVQD in the germline V gene (reference sequence). Losses at the gene ends were 6 bases for V and 4 bases for J; bases not matched to a gene: 2. CDR3 length equals 13 residues.

The chain couples TRBV18 to TRBJ2-3; 10 nucleotides line up with TRBD2. The V gene end was trimmed by 4 bases and the J gene end by 4 bases; junction bases not matched to a gene: 2. There are 14 residues in the CDR3. Germline loops: CDR1 KGHSH, CDR2 LQKENI. The CDR3 coding sequence is TGTGCCAGCTCACTCCTAGCGGGAGCAGATACGCAGTATTTT. The encoded protein is CASSLLAGADTQYF.

V usage is TRBV5-1 and J usage is TRBJ2-1, with D possibly TRBD1 on 5 matching bases. CDR3 length equals 15 residues. Trimming cost V 0 bases and J 5 bases, with 12 bases left between them. Germline V CDR1 and CDR2: SGHRS, YFSETQ. CDR3 DNA: TGCGCCAGCAGCTTGGTGGCAGGGCCCCACAATGAGCAGTTCTTC. It yields the protein CASSLVAGPHNEQFF.

This chain joins TRBV5-4 and TRBJ1-1, with 7 nucleotides matching TRBD1. CDR3 length: 14 residues. V dropped 6 bases and J dropped 2; count of bases not matched to a gene: 7. CDR1 and CDR2 (germline): SGHNT, YYREEE (reference sequence). CDR3 region: CASNLRGLNTEAFF. In DNA, the CDR3 is TGTGCCAGCAACCTAAGGGGGCTTAACACTGAAGCTTTCTTT. Combining the CDR3 with reference TRBV5-4 and TRBJ1-1 gives the whole variable domain ETGVTQSPTHLIKTRGQQVTLRCSSQSGHNTVSWYQQALGQGPQFIFQYYREEENGRGNFPPRFSGLQFPNYSSELNVNALELDDSALYLCASNLRGLNTEAFFGQGTRLTVV.

This clone was detected once. The chain uses TRBV10-2 and TRBJ2-1; tentatively, D is TRBD2 (5 bases). The CDR3 runs 14 residues. Germline V gene sequence: CDR1 WSHSY, CDR2 SAAADI. Trimming stripped 7 bases from V and 3 bases from J, with 13 bases between. CDR3 loop: CASKVATVYNEQFF. The CDR3 DNA follows: TGCGCCAGCAAGGTAGCGACGGTCTACAATGAGCAGTTCTTC.

This clone showed up just once. V is TRBV4-1 and J is TRBJ1-3; TRBD1 matches 7 bases. This CDR3 has 18 amino acids. The V gene end was trimmed by 5 bases and the J gene end by 2 bases; junction bases not matched to a gene: 15. Germline CDR1 and CDR2: MGHRA and YSYEKL. The CDR3 coding sequence is TGCGCCAGCAGCTCGAAGAGACAGGGTCTAAAAGCTGGAAACACCATATATTTT. Its translation is CASSSKRQGLKAGNTIYF.

This clone was counted only a few times. V usage is TRBV7-9 and J usage is TRBJ2-1; the D is unclear. The CDR3 has 11 amino acids. Germline loops: CDR1 SEHNR, CDR2 FQNEAQ (reference sequence). The V end lost 5 bases, the J end lost 9 bases, and 8 bases lay between the germline ends. This CDR3 reads CASSPSGEQFF. Written as DNA, the CDR3 is TGTGCCAGCAGCCCGAGTGGTGAGCAGTTCTTC.

V is TRBV27 and J is TRBJ1-5, with D tentatively TRBD1 (5 bases). V lost 8 bases and J 4 bases, leaving 18 bases between the germline ends. The CDR3 spans 15 residues. Per germline, CDR1 MNHEY and CDR2 SMNVEV (reference sequence). The CDR3: CASGLEMTVNQPQHF. In DNA, the CDR3 is TGTGCCAGCGGGTTGGAAATGACAGTAAATCAGCCCCAGCATTTT.

V and J are TRBV6-1 and TRBJ2-3; no reliable D call. From germline, CDR1 is MNHNS and CDR2 SASEGT. This CDR3 has 14 residues. Trimming took 1 base from V and 0 from J, leaving 5 bases between them. The CDR3 is CASSEVWSTDTQYF. The CDR3 DNA follows: TGTGCCAGCAGTGAAGTCTGGAGCACAGATACGCAGTATTTT.

This chain uses TRBV15 with TRBJ2-7; D call uncertain. Germline lookup yields CDR1 LNHNV and CDR2 YYDKDF (reference sequence). The CDR3 is made up of 13 amino acids. Trimming removed 5 bases from V and 7 bases from J, with 15 bases in between. As DNA, the CDR3 is TGTGCCACCAGCCCATATCCAGGTTATGAGCAGTACTTC. Protein: CATSPYPGYEQYF.

V and J are TRBV19 and TRBJ2-6; no firm D call. The CDR3 is made up of 17 amino acids. Trimming took off 5 bases at V and 0 bases at J, with 14 bases between the two ends. Germline V gene sequence: CDR1 LNHDA, CDR2 SQIVND (reference sequence). CDR3 residues: CASSRLAGSSGANVLTF. The CDR3 region has the DNA TGTGCCAGTAGTCGGTTGGCAGGAAGCTCTGGGGCCAACGTCCTGACTTTC. The variable domain in full, with the rest retrieved from reference TRBV19 and TRBJ2-6, is DGGITQSPKYLFRKEGQNVTLSCEQNLNHDAMYWYRQDPGQGLRLIYYSQIVNDFQKGDIAEGYSVSREKKESFPLTVTSAQKNPTAFYLCASSRLAGSSGANVLTFGAGSRLTVL.

The CDR3 DNA sequence: TGTGCCAGCAGCGCAGGGACTAGCGGGATCCACTACGAGCAGTACTTC. It yields the protein CASSAGTSGIHYEQYF. The chain is built from TRBV2 and TRBJ2-7; 13 bases align to TRBD2. CDR1 and CDR2 from the germline V gene are SNHLY and FYNNEI. CDR3 size: 16 residues. Trimming at V came to 6 bases and at J to 3 bases, leaving 8 bases not matched to a gene.

This clone came up once. V gene TRBV6-5 combines with J gene TRBJ2-1, with 7 bases identical to TRBD1. The germline CDR1 and CDR2 sequences are MNHEY and SVGAGI. This CDR3 comprises 15 residues. Unmatched junction bases numbered 10, after V lost 2 bases and J lost 9 bases. In nucleotides, the CDR3 is TGTGCCAGCAGTTACGGGGGAACAGGGGATGTTGAGCAGTTCTTC. Its protein is CASSYGGTGDVEQFF.

The rearrangement joins TRBV6-6 to TRBJ2-7; TRBD1 or TRBD2 may be the D gene (5 bases each). The CDR3 covers 14 residues. The germline V gene encodes CDR1 MNHNY and CDR2 SVGAGI (reference sequence). The chain's CDR3 is CVSRQGAGAYEQYF. CDR3 nucleotides: TGTGTCTCTCGGCAAGGGGCGGGCGCCTACGAGCAGTACTTC.

This clone has just one count. The V gene is TRBV9, the J gene TRBJ2-5; 11 bases map to TRBD2. J was trimmed by 2 bases and V by 4 bases; bases with no gene match: 10. CDR1 is SGDLS, CDR2 YYNGEE, per germline. The CDR3 extends over 17 amino acids. The CDR3 protein is CASSRNKLAGAQETQYF. CDR3 coding DNA: TGTGCCAGCAGCCGAAATAAACTAGCGGGGGCACAAGAGACCCAGTACTTC.

The chain is built from TRBV27 and TRBJ1-1; D unresolved. The V gene lost 5 bases and the J gene lost 2 bases, with 9 bases spanning the gap. This CDR3 spans 13 amino acids. Germline-derived CDR1 and CDR2 are MNHEY and SMNVEV (reference sequence). CDR3 nucleotides: TGTGCCAGCAGTCCCTGGATCAACACTGAAGCTTTCTTT. The encoded protein is CASSPWINTEAFF.

The chain employs TRBV29-1 and TRBJ2-1; TRBD2 matches 8 bases. From germline, CDR1 is SQVTM and CDR2 ANQGSEA. This CDR3 comprises 13 residues. Losses at the gene ends were 3 bases for V and 7 bases for J; bases not matched to a gene: 5. The CDR3 nucleotides read TGCAGCGTTGAGGCTAGCGGGCGAAATGAGCAGTTCTTC. This translates into CSVEASGRNEQFF.

This rearrangement joins TRBV5-1 to TRBJ1-3; D is undetermined. The CDR3 consists of 20 residues. Germline lookup yields CDR1 SGHRS and CDR2 YFSETQ. V was shortened by 2 bases and J by 0 bases, with 24 bases between the two germline ends. CDR3 in amino acids: CASSLTIKEGRPSSGNTIYF. The CDR3 bases are TGCGCCAGCAGCTTAACGATTAAGGAGGGTCGGCCCAGCTCTGGAAACACCATATATTTT.

The chain has TRBV7-8 and TRBJ2-7; no reliable D call. V was shortened by 5 bases and J by 3 bases, with 11 bases between the two germline ends. The CDR3 loop spans 13 amino acids. The germline gives CDR1 SGHVS, CDR2 FQNEAQ. The CDR3 DNA reads as TGTGCCAGCAGCCATACAGTCGACTACGAGCAGTACTTC. It is translated as CASSHTVDYEQYF.